This TCR beta chain is from a study of identical twins (dated by TCRdb to 2016 to 2018). About the investigation overall: To test whether fetal clonotypes persist, the study used deep sequencing on TCR alpha and beta repertoires from monozygotic twins, unrelated adults of various ages, and cord blood. To rule out contamination, the twin experiments were replicated at different times with different library preparation protocols.

Paper-wide results and their limitations: Because the same donors could not be followed over many years, the conclusions relied on cross-sectional statistical analysis. Fewer insertions were carried by abundant cord blood beta clonotypes, a similar but weaker trend appeared in young adult naive repertoires, and no such trend appeared in memory repertoires. Compared with coincidental sharing between unrelated individuals, out-of-frame TCR alpha sequences shared between twins had an excess of sequences with low generation probability. Zero-insertion analyses could be partly confounded by invariant T cells such as MAIT and iNKT, although diverse VJ usage argued against such confounding for most clonotypes. A weaker excess of twin sharing was found in beta out-of-frame sequences because the signal-to-noise ratio was lowered by fewer shared sequences. In monozygotic twins, out-of-frame TCR alpha sharing was systematically underestimated by recombination models, although the models agreed with sharing between unrelated individuals.

There are many counts of this clonotype. Its antigen target is currently unknown. The sample holds no much larger clone one base away, and base qualities are not on file. V gives up 8 bases and J gives up 5 bases, and the segment between their germline ends measures 22 bases. The germline V gene supplies CDR1 MGHDK and CDR2 SYGVNS. The CDR3, from cysteine to phenylalanine, totals 16 residues. Of the read, only the CDR3 DNA is kept; its 48 bases are in frame from base 1. The method behind the library was 5' RACE. Sequencing took place on an Illumina HiSeq 2000. Template switching added a universal primer binding site, and the final cDNA carried a unique molecular identifier that allowed TCR cDNA molecules to be counted accurately. Specific primers in the conserved constant-segment region were used to synthesize first-strand cDNA for the TCR alpha and beta chains. To control for contamination, every cDNA library was double barcoded, receiving both a SMART-Mk sample barcode and Illumina barcodes. TruSeq adapter sequences and Illumina sample barcodes were added in two successive PCR steps. The Illumina HiSeq platform was used with custom primers to sequence TCR alpha and beta cDNA libraries. For the original study's pipeline: Raw reads were processed with MiGEC to extract unique molecular identifiers, and MiXCR was used to determine CDR3 positions. Recombination models were inferred per individual with the repgenHMM and IGoR tools using an EM algorithm. Shared clonotype analysis was performed with the tcR package in R, normalizing sharing by the product of cloneset sizes. Out-of-frame nonproductive sequences were analyzed to study raw recombination free of thymic and clonal selection effects. TCRdb applied fastp at Q25 and MiXCR to the public reads, then kept only in-frame beta chains. Each record represents a unique CDR3 protein, reported with the most common genes and DNA among its rows. TCRdb's processing, not the authors' own work, is the source of the V and J calls. Present in this sample are some 560,000 distinct CDR3 sequences, around 9.6% of which were seen just once. Of the sample, under 3% falls within the top ten clones.

Every donor in the study was a healthy Caucasian. Three pairs of female monozygotic twins, all aged 18 to 29 years, made up the twin cohort. RNA for TCR libraries was isolated from peripheral blood mononuclear cells. These records were also assigned to another study, of yellow fever vaccine responses in identical twins. As the second publication notes: The authors reported that the T cell response to vaccination in identical twins appeared partly convergent and partly personalized. Focusing on identical twins, the study followed the T cell clones that responded to the vaccine, and did so with precision.

The V and J genes are TRBV25-1 and TRBJ2-1; the D gene is perhaps TRBD2, from 7 matching bases. Sample: PBMCs. The receptor's source is a woman aged 18-30 years in good health. Here is the DNA: TGTGCCAGCGGACGAGGATTTGGCGGGGGCAACAATGAGCAGTTCTTC. This translates into CASGRGFGGGNNEQFF. With all but the CDR3 taken from the reference TRBV25-1 and TRBJ2-1 genes, the full variable domain is: EADIYQTPRYLVIGTGKKITLECSQTMGHDKMYWYQQDPGMELHLIHYSYGVNSTEKGDLSSESTVSRIRTEHFPLTLESARPSHTSQYLCASGRGFGGGNNEQFFGPGTRLTVL.